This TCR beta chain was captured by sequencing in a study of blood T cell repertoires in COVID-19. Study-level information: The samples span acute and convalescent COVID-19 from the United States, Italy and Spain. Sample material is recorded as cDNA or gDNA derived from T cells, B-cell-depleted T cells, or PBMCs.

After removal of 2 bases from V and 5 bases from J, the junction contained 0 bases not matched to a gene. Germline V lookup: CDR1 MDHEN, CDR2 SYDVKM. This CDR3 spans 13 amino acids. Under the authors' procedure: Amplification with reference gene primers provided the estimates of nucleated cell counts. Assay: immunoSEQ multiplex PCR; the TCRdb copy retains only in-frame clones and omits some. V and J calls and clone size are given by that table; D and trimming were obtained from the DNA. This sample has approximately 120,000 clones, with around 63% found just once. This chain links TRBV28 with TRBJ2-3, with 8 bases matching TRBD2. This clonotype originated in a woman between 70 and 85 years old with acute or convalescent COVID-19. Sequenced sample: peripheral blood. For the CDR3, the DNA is TGTGCCAGCAGTTTACTAGCGGGAGATACGCAGTATTTT. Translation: CASSLLAGDTQYF.